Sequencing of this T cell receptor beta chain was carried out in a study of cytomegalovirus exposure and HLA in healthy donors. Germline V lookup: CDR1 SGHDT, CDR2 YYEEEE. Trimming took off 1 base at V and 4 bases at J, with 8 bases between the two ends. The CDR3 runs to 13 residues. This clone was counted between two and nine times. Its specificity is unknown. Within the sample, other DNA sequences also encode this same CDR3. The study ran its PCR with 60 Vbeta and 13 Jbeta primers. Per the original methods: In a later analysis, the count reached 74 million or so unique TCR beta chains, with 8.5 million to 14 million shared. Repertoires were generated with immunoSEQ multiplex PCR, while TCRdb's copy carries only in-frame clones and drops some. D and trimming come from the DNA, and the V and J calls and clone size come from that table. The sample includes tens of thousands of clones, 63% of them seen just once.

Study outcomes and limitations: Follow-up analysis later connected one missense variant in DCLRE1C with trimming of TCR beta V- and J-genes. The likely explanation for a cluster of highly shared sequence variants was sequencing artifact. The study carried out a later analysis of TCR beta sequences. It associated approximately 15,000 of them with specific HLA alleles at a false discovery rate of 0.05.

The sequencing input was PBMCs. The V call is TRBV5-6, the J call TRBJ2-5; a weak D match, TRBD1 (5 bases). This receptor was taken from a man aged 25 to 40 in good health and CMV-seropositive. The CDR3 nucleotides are TGTGCCAGCAGCTTGCGTACAGGAGAGACCCAGTACTTC. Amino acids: CASSLRTGETQYF.